This passage covers 19 T cell receptor beta chains from one sample sequenced in a study of cytomegalovirus exposure and HLA in healthy donors. A multiplex PCR was run with 60 Vbeta primers and 13 Jbeta primers. Some clones are missing from TCRdb's copy, which holds only in-frame ones; the method was immunoSEQ multiplex PCR. The sample carries some 140,000 clones, about 77% recorded once. Specimen: PBMCs. These receptors came from a middle-aged man in good health and CMV-seronegative.

V usage is TRBV29-1 and J usage is TRBJ2-1; 12 positions match TRBD2. Germline-derived CDR1 and CDR2 are SQVTM and ANQGSEA. The CDR3 length is 14 residues. V trimming: 7 bases; J trimming: 8 bases; junction bases outside the gene matches: 9. CDR3 sequence reads: CSGLLAGGVDEQFF. In DNA form, the CDR3 reads TGCAGCGGCCTACTAGCGGGAGGAGTCGATGAGCAGTTCTTC.

In nucleotides, the CDR3 is TGTGCCAGCTCACCAAGGACAGGGAGCACAGATACGCAGTATTTT. Protein product: CASSPRTGSTDTQYF. This chain links TRBV18 with TRBJ2-3, with TRBD1 matching over 8 bases. After removal of 2 bases from V and 0 bases from J, the junction contained 1 base not matched to a gene. This CDR3 is 15 amino acids long. Germline CDR1 KGHSH, CDR2 LQKENI.

This clone was detected a few times. V gene TRBV5-1 combines with J gene TRBJ2-1, with 10 bases identical to TRBD2. CDR1 and CDR2 (germline): SGHRS, YFSETQ. CDR3 length equals 18 residues. After removal of 2 bases from V and 2 bases from J, the junction contained 10 bases not matched to a gene. The CDR3 is CASSFRLAGDNTYNEQFF. CDR3 coding DNA: TGCGCCAGCAGCTTTAGGCTAGCGGGGGACAATACCTACAATGAGCAGTTCTTC.

The chain joins TRBV19 to TRBJ1-1, with unresolved D. This CDR3 comprises 14 residues. Germline lookup yields CDR1 LNHDA and CDR2 SQIVND (reference sequence). V was pared by 3 bases and J by 3 bases, with 11 bases between. CDR3 nucleotide sequence: TGTGCCAGTAGTATCGGGCTGGAGGACACTGAAGCTTTCTTT. This sequence encodes CASSIGLEDTEAFF.

This sequence joins TRBV10-2 and TRBJ1-3; unclear D gene. The CDR3 has 12 amino acids. The germline V gene encodes CDR1 WSHSY and CDR2 SAAADI. Deletions cut 8 bases from V and 4 bases from J, with 9 bases between. The CDR3 nucleotides read TGCGCCAGCTCCGGTTTGGGAAACACCATATATTTT. Its protein is CASSGLGNTIYF.

This clone was found once. The rearrangement links TRBV6-1 to TRBJ2-5; D might be TRBD1 (6 bases). V was pared by 7 bases and J by 5 bases, with 14 bases between. The CDR3 is 13 amino acids. Germline V CDR1 and CDR2: MNHNS, SASEGT. In nucleotides, the CDR3 is TGTGCCAGCATTCAGGGGCTGGGTGAGACCCAGTACTTC. Amino acids: CASIQGLGETQYF.

The chain links TRBV28 to TRBJ1-5; no clear D. Looked up from germline, CDR1 is MDHEN and CDR2 is SYDVKM. The CDR3 contains 13 residues. V was cut by 6 bases and J by 0 bases, with 6 bases left in between. In DNA, the CDR3 is TGTGCCAGCAGGGTCGGTAGCAATCAGCCCCAGCATTTT. Its protein is CASRVGSNQPQHF.

This clone came up a few times. The V gene is TRBV5-8, the J gene TRBJ2-5; TRBD1 matches 7 bases. The CDR3 loop spans 14 amino acids. Germline V lookup: CDR1 SGHTS, CDR2 YDEGEE. V gave up 1 base and J gave up 5 bases; unmatched junction bases: 5. The CDR3 sequence: CASSLKGGRETQYF. The CDR3 DNA is TGTGCCAGCAGCTTGAAAGGGGGCCGGGAGACCCAGTACTTC.

This clone showed up just a few times. The chain employs TRBV28 and TRBJ2-7, with 8 bases identical to TRBD1. The CDR3 consists of 14 residues. Germline-derived CDR1 and CDR2 are MDHEN and SYDVKM. Trimming removed 8 bases from V and 5 bases from J; junction bases left unmatched: 11. This chain's CDR3 is CASDATGASDEQYF. The DNA for the CDR3 is TGTGCCAGCGATGCGACAGGGGCGTCGGACGAGCAGTACTTC.

The chain uses TRBV28 and TRBJ2-7; 9 bases are a match to TRBD1. The CDR3 sequence is 14 residues long. Germline CDR1 MDHEN, CDR2 SYDVKM. Trimming at V came to 3 bases and at J to 3 bases, leaving 3 bases not matched to a gene. The CDR3 coding sequence is TGTGCCAGCAGTTTGGGACAGGGAGGCTACGAGCAGTACTTC. Translated, it gives CASSLGQGGYEQYF.

The rearrangement joins TRBV11-2 to TRBJ2-1, with D unresolved. The CDR3 is 13 amino acids. Trimming took off 4 bases at V and 9 bases at J, with 13 bases between the two ends. Germline CDR1 SGHAT, CDR2 FQNNGV. This CDR3 reads CASSSLSPSEQFF. For the CDR3, the DNA is TGTGCCAGCAGCTCTCTTAGCCCCAGTGAGCAGTTCTTC.

This clone occurred a few times. The chain is built from TRBV11-2 and TRBJ2-7; 10 bases fit TRBD2. The CDR3 is made up of 15 amino acids. Per the germline V gene, CDR1 is SGHAT and CDR2 is FQNNGV. V shed 10 bases, J shed 4 bases, and the junction held 13 bases outside the gene matches. The DNA for the CDR3 is TGTGCCACCAAGGGGGCTAGCGGGAGTCTGTACGAGCAGTACTTC. It codes for CATKGASGSLYEQYF.

V gene TRBV18 combines with J gene TRBJ2-5, with D unresolved. V was clipped by 3 bases and J by 7 bases, with 6 bases between them. CDR3 length equals 11 residues. The germline V gene has CDR1 KGHSH and CDR2 LQKENI. The CDR3 bases are TGTGCCAGCTCACCTTCAGGGACCCAGTACTTC. Its protein is CASSPSGTQYF.

The chain couples TRBV11-2 to TRBJ2-3; a possible D gene is TRBD2 (6 bases). V shed 6 bases and J shed 6 bases, with 19 bases lying between them. The CDR3 covers 15 residues. Germline lookup yields CDR1 SGHAT and CDR2 FQNNGV. CDR3: CASRPPGLPGDTQYF. The CDR3 DNA reads as TGTGCCAGCAGACCTCCGGGACTGCCTGGCGATACGCAGTATTTT.

This rearrangement joins TRBV7-8 to TRBJ2-6; D gene unclear. Trimming took off 0 bases at V and 4 bases at J, with 16 bases between the two ends. Germline-derived CDR1 and CDR2 are SGHVS and FQNEAQ. The CDR3 has 18 amino acids. This chain's CDR3 is CASSLALVSSSGANVLTF. DNA for the CDR3: TGTGCCAGCAGCTTAGCGTTGGTCAGTTCCTCAGGGGCCAACGTCCTGACTTTC.

This rearrangement joins TRBV7-9 to TRBJ2-5, with D perhaps matching TRBD2 (5 bases). Germline V gives CDR1 SEHNR, CDR2 FQNEAQ (reference sequence). V was clipped by 3 bases and J by 4 bases, with 12 bases between them. This CDR3 comprises 14 residues. DNA for the CDR3: TGTGCCAGCAGCTTCCGGGGAATTGTAGAGACCCAGTACTTC. Residues: CASSFRGIVETQYF.

The CDR3 DNA reads as TGTGCCAGCAGCCTACAGGGAAAGCCCCAGCATTTT. Protein product: CASSLQGKPQHF. The V gene is TRBV7-8, the J gene TRBJ1-5, with a tentative D call TRBD1 (6 bases). Germline V gene sequence: CDR1 SGHVS, CDR2 FQNEAQ. The CDR3 extends over 12 amino acids. Trimming removed 5 bases at V and 8 bases at J, with 10 bases between.

This chain uses TRBV30 with TRBJ2-1; the D is unclear. CDR3 length: 11 residues. Germline loops: CDR1 GTSNPN, CDR2 SVGIG (reference sequence). Trimming left V 2 bases short and J 10 bases short, with 9 bases between. The CDR3 nucleotides are TGTGCCTGGAGTTTAGTATTGGAGCAGTTCTTC. Translating gives CAWSLVLEQFF. Variable domain in full (rest from reference TRBV30 and TRBJ2-1): SQTIHQWPATLVQPVGSPLSLECTVEGTSNPNLYWYRQAAGRGLQLLFYSVGIGQISSEVPQNLSASRPQDRQFILSSKKLLLSDSGFYLCAWSLVLEQFFGPGTRLTVL.

The gene calls are TRBV7-9 and TRBJ2-5, with 10 bases identical to TRBD1. The V gene's germline CDR1 is SEHNR and CDR2 FQNEAQ (reference sequence). The CDR3 covers 15 residues. Losses at the gene ends were 5 bases for V and 5 bases for J; bases not matched to a gene: 8. The CDR3 sequence is CASSPSTGGRETQYF. In DNA form, the CDR3 reads TGTGCCAGCAGCCCCTCGACAGGGGGCCGGGAGACCCAGTACTTC. Full variable domain (missing parts from reference TRBV7-9 and TRBJ2-5): DTGVSQNPRHKITKRGQNVTFRCDPISEHNRLYWYRQTLGQGPEFLTYFQNEAQLEKSRLLSDRFSAERPKGSFSTLEIQRTEQGDSAMYLCASSPSTGGRETQYFGPGTRLLVL.